Listed here are 30 T cell receptor beta chains from one sample, sequenced in a study of blood T cell repertoires in COVID-19. TCRdb's table, derived via immunoSEQ multiplex PCR, lists solely in-frame clones and lacks some. The data hold about 400,000 clones, with 85% to 90% observed a single time. The source material was peripheral blood. Receptors originate from a human donor in a cohort sampled during active COVID-19.

The V gene is TRBV9, the J gene TRBJ1-2, with D maybe TRBD1 (5 bases). The CDR3 is made up of 13 amino acids. Looked up from germline, CDR1 is SGDLS and CDR2 is YYNGEE. The V end was cut by 3 bases, the J end by 9 bases, with 15 bases between. In DNA, the CDR3 is TGTGCCAGCAGCGACCGGACACTCTCGCGCTACACCTTC. It specifies CASSDRTLSRYTF.

The rearrangement joins TRBV19 to TRBJ2-3; a possible D gene is TRBD2 (5 bases). V was cut by 5 bases and J by 0 bases, with 9 bases left in between. CDR3 length: 14 residues. Germline CDR1 is LNHDA and CDR2 is SQIVND (reference sequence). The CDR3 region is CASSRTASTDTQYF. CDR3 in DNA: TGTGCCAGTAGTCGGACTGCTAGCACAGATACGCAGTATTTT.

This clone is a singleton in its sample. The rearrangement joins TRBV6-6 to TRBJ2-1; 14 bases line up with TRBD2. The V gene's germline CDR1 is MNHNY and CDR2 SVGAGI (reference sequence). Germline trimming cut 5 bases from V and 10 bases from J; bases unmatched to any gene: 7. There are 15 residues in the CDR3. In DNA form, the CDR3 reads TGTGCCAGCAGTCCGACTAGCGGGGGGGCTCGGGAGCAGTTCTTC. Translation gives CASSPTSGGAREQFF.

The CDR3 sequence: CASSYWQGEKLFF. The CDR3 DNA is TGTGCCAGCAGTTACTGGCAGGGCGAGAAACTGTTTTTT. The V call is TRBV6-2 or TRBV6-3, the J call TRBJ1-4; possibly TRBD1 for D (5 bases). The CDR3 loop spans 13 amino acids. Trimming took 1 base from V and 11 from J, leaving 11 bases between them. Germline V CDR1 and CDR2: MNHEY, SVGEGT.

The V call is TRBV28, the J call TRBJ1-5; D ambiguous. CDR1 is MDHEN, CDR2 SYDVKM, per germline. Trimming shortened V by 3 bases and J by 6 bases, and 15 bases separated the two germline ends. The CDR3 has 15 residues. CDR3 region: CASSFEQVFTQPQHF. The CDR3, as DNA: TGTGCCAGCAGTTTCGAGCAGGTGTTCACTCAGCCCCAGCATTTT.

The chain couples TRBV6-5 to TRBJ2-7, with D unclear. This CDR3 has 12 amino acids. CDR1 is MNHEY and CDR2 is SVGAGI in the germline V gene. V lost 4 bases to trimming and J lost 3 bases, with 7 bases between them. The CDR3: CASSSPYYEQYF. The CDR3 bases are TGTGCCAGCAGTTCCCCCTACTACGAGCAGTACTTC.

The gene calls are TRBV14 and TRBJ2-6, with a weak D call TRBD2 (5 bases). V lost 4 bases to trimming and J lost 11 bases, with 15 bases between them. The V gene's germline CDR1 is SGHDN and CDR2 FVKESK. CDR3 size: 14 residues. The CDR3 region is CASSLYRGSHVLTF. CDR3 in DNA: TGTGCCAGCAGCCTATACCGGGGTAGTCACGTCCTGACTTTC.

V is TRBV9 and J is TRBJ1-2; D gene unclear. V was trimmed by 0 bases and J by 6 bases, leaving 9 bases between them. This CDR3 is 13 amino acids long. Germline V gene data show CDR1 as SGDLS and CDR2 as YYNGEE. The CDR3 region has the DNA TGTGCCAGCAGCGTAGGGCAGCGGGATGGCTACACCTTC. Its translation: CASSVGQRDGYTF.

The chain links TRBV5-1 to TRBJ2-3; D gene ambiguous. The CDR3 contains 13 residues. Trimming took 1 base from V and 3 from J, leaving 6 bases between them. Germline assignment: CDR1 SGHRS and CDR2 YFSETQ. The CDR3 is CASSLLATDTQYF. CDR3 in DNA: TGCGCCAGCAGCTTGTTGGCTACAGATACGCAGTATTTT.

The chain combines TRBV20-1 with TRBJ2-1, with TRBD2 matching over 11 bases. In germline, CDR1 is DFQATT, CDR2 SNEGSKA (reference sequence). This CDR3 has 15 residues. V was clipped by 3 bases and J by 8 bases; unmatched bases: 9. CDR3 protein: CSASSLAGGWDEQFF. The CDR3 nucleotides read TGCAGTGCTAGTTCGCTAGCGGGGGGCTGGGATGAGCAGTTCTTC.

J is TRBJ1-2 and V is TRBV2, with 7 bases matching TRBD1. This CDR3 has 14 amino acids. Germline V gene sequence: CDR1 SNHLY, CDR2 FYNNEI. Trimming took 6 bases from V and 8 from J; bases not matched to a gene: 12. The CDR3 DNA is TGTGCCAGCAGCCAACAGGGGTCTCATTTGGGCTACACCTTC. Translating it yields CASSQQGSHLGYTF. The complete variable domain, with remaining parts taken from reference TRBV2 and TRBJ1-2, reads EPEVTQTPSHQVTQMGQEVILRCVPISNHLYFYWYRQILGQKVEFLVSFYNNEISEKSEIFDDQFSVERPDGSNFTLKIRSTKLEDSAMYFCASSQQGSHLGYTFGSGTRLTVV.

The J gene is TRBJ2-3, the V gene TRBV15, with 12 bases aligning to TRBD2. The CDR3 sequence is 18 residues long. Losses at the gene ends were 2 bases for V and 2 bases for J; bases not matched to a gene: 8. The germline gives CDR1 LNHNV, CDR2 YYDKDF (reference sequence). The CDR3 protein is CATSRSGTSGHLTDTQYF. CDR3 bases: TGTGCCACCAGCAGATCGGGGACTAGCGGGCATCTCACAGATACGCAGTATTTT.

The rearrangement uses TRBV7-9 and TRBJ2-7; 8 nucleotides agree with TRBD1. The trim removed 5 bases at V and 4 bases at J, leaving 4 bases unmatched. The V gene's germline CDR1 is SEHNR and CDR2 FQNEAQ (reference sequence). There are 13 residues in the CDR3. The CDR3 sequence is CASSVQGAYEQYF. In DNA form, the CDR3 reads TGTGCCAGCAGCGTGCAGGGGGCGTACGAGCAGTACTTC.

Here the CDR3 reads CSVAPGNTEAFF. The CDR3 DNA reads TGCAGCGTTGCCCCGGGGAACACTGAAGCTTTCTTT. This rearrangement joins TRBV29-1 to TRBJ1-1; D gene unclear. V shed 4 bases and J shed 1 base, with 7 bases lying between them. The germline V gene encodes CDR1 SQVTM and CDR2 ANQGSEA. The CDR3 is made up of 12 amino acids.

CDR3 nucleotides: TGTGCCAGCAGCTCCTATGGGAACACCGGGGAGCTGTTTTTT. Protein: CASSSYGNTGELFF. V usage is TRBV11-3 and J usage is TRBJ2-2; no clear D gene. Trimming removed 4 bases at V and 1 base at J, with 7 bases between. Per the germline V gene, CDR1 is SGHNT and CDR2 is YENEEA. CDR3 length equals 14 residues.

The chain couples TRBV6-6 to TRBJ2-7, with a weak D call TRBD2 (6 bases). V shed 6 bases and J shed 1 base, with 10 bases lying between them. The CDR3 totals 13 residues. From germline, CDR1 is MNHNY and CDR2 SVGAGI (reference sequence). The CDR3 DNA is TGTGCCAGCAGCCCCCGGGGGTCCTACGAGCAGTACTTC. Its protein product is CASSPRGSYEQYF.

This clone was seen only once. The junction and the germline gene differ at one end; a read error may be behind it. The chain carries TRBV2 and TRBJ1-4, with D uncertain. CDR3 length: 12 residues. The germline CDR1 and CDR2 sequences are SNHLY and FYNNEI. CDR3 protein: CASRIPNEKLFF. DNA of the CDR3: TGTGCCAGCAGAATCCCTAACGAAAAACTGTTTTTT.

This clone appeared once. The chain couples TRBV18 to TRBJ2-1; TRBD1 matches at 7 bases. The V gene's germline CDR1 is KGHSH and CDR2 LQKENI. This CDR3 contains 13 residues. J was trimmed by 6 bases and V by 5 bases; bases with no gene match: 4. The DNA of the CDR3 is TGTGCCAGCTCAGCGACAGGGATCAATGAGCAGTTCTTC. This sequence encodes CASSATGINEQFF. The variable domain in full, completed from reference TRBV18 and TRBJ2-1, reads NAGVMQNPRHLVRRRGQEARLRCSPMKGHSHVYWYRQLPEEGLKFMVYLQKENIIDESGMPKERFSAEFPKEGPSILRIQQVVRGDSAAYFCASSATGINEQFFGPGTRLTVL.

This chain joins TRBV7-3 and TRBJ2-2; 7 bases map to TRBD2. The CDR3 extends over 16 amino acids. Germline assignment: CDR1 SGHTA and CDR2 FQGTGA. J was trimmed by 4 bases and V by 4 bases; bases with no gene match: 9. The CDR3 region is CASSSVAGPSTGELFF. In DNA form, the CDR3 reads TGTGCCAGCAGCTCTGTAGCGGGCCCCAGCACCGGGGAGCTGTTTTTT.

CDR3 DNA: TGTGCCAGCGCTGGCAGCGGGACAGGCGGGGAGCTGTTTTTT. Amino acids: CASAGSGTGGELFF. The chain couples TRBV9 to TRBJ2-2; maybe TRBD1 (8 bases). The CDR3 runs to 14 residues. With 7 bases removed from V and 7 bases from J, the gap between germline ends came to 17 bases. The V gene's germline CDR1 is SGDLS and CDR2 YYNGEE.

The CDR3 region has the DNA TGTGCCAGCAGGTCCAGACTAGCGGGGGGTGAAGATACGCAGTATTTT. It translates to CASRSRLAGGEDTQYF. J is TRBJ2-3 and V is TRBV7-2, with 13 bases identical to TRBD2. Germline V lookup: CDR1 SGHTA, CDR2 FQGNSA. CDR3 length: 16 residues. The V segment lost 6 bases and the J segment 5 bases; nucleotides outside the gene matches: 8. The variable domain in full, completed from reference TRBV7-2 and TRBJ2-3, reads GAGVSQSPSNKVTEKGKDVELRCDPISGHTALYWYRQSLGQGLEFLIYFQGNSAPDKSGLPSDRFSAERTGGSVSTLTIQRTQQEDSAVYLCASRSRLAGGEDTQYFGPGTRLTVL.

The V gene is TRBV7-6, the J gene TRBJ2-1, with TRBD2 matching 12 bases. In germline, CDR1 is SGHVS, CDR2 FNYEAQ. This CDR3 comprises 16 residues. The V and J ends lost 1 base and 3 bases, in that order; junction bases with no gene match: 1. The CDR3 loop is CASSLETSGGYNEQFF. The CDR3 nucleotides read TGTGCCAGCAGCTTAGAGACTAGCGGGGGCTACAATGAGCAGTTCTTC.

This CDR3 is CASSLAGVGAYEQYF. CDR3 nucleotides: TGCGCCAGCAGCTTGGCCGGGGTGGGAGCCTACGAGCAGTACTTC. The chain links TRBV5-1 to TRBJ2-7, with D possibly matching TRBD2 (5 bases). The CDR3 runs to 15 residues. Germline CDR1 reads SGHRS; CDR2 reads YFSETQ. V lost 0 bases, J lost 2 bases, and 12 bases lay in between.

The chain carries TRBV7-9 and TRBJ2-7; 9 bases are a match to TRBD1. Germline V gives CDR1 SEHNR, CDR2 FQNEAQ (reference sequence). CDR3 size: 15 residues. V shed 5 bases and J 5 bases; nucleotides not matched to a gene: 10. The CDR3 DNA reads TGTGCCAGCAGCATCTCAGGGACAGGGATGCACGAGCAGTACTTC. Its protein is CASSISGTGMHEQYF. The whole variable domain, remainder taken from reference TRBV7-9 and TRBJ2-7, is DTGVSQNPRHKITKRGQNVTFRCDPISEHNRLYWYRQTLGQGPEFLTYFQNEAQLEKSRLLSDRFSAERPKGSFSTLEIQRTEQGDSAMYLCASSISGTGMHEQYFGPGTRLTVT.

V is TRBV5-1 and J is TRBJ2-3; D unclear. Germline CDR1 SGHRS, CDR2 YFSETQ. The V gene lost 8 bases and the J gene lost 0 bases, with 16 bases spanning the gap. CDR3 length: 15 residues. As DNA, the CDR3 is TGCGCCAGTCAAATGTCAGCGACTAGCACAGATACGCAGTATTTT. It yields the protein CASQMSATSTDTQYF.

The V and J genes are TRBV29-1 and TRBJ2-7; the D gene is possibly TRBD1 (5 bases). Trimming shortened V by 7 bases and J by 2 bases, and 15 bases separated the two germline ends. The length of the CDR3 is 13 residues. CDR1 is SQVTM and CDR2 is ANQGSEA in the germline V gene. CDR3 nucleotides: TGCAGCGCCGCTCTACAGGTACCCTACGAGCAGTACTTC. Residues: CSAALQVPYEQYF.

The V call is TRBV2, the J call TRBJ2-7, with no clear D. In germline, CDR1 is SNHLY, CDR2 FYNNEI. The CDR3 length is 14 residues. The V and J ends lost 6 bases and 2 bases respectively, with 14 bases between them. The CDR3 bases are TGTGCCAGCAGGGTAAGCGTGACGGCCTACGAGCAGTACTTC. Amino acids: CASRVSVTAYEQYF.

The gene calls are TRBV19 and TRBJ2-1, with 9 bases matching TRBD2. The CDR3 totals 16 residues. Per the germline V gene, CDR1 is LNHDA and CDR2 is SQIVND (reference sequence). The ends lost 3 bases at V and 4 bases at J; junction bases unmatched: 7. DNA for the CDR3: TGTGCCAGTAGTATTTTTCTAGCGGGACGTTACAATGAGCAGTTCTTC. It encodes CASSIFLAGRYNEQFF. The variable domain in full, with the rest retrieved from reference TRBV19 and TRBJ2-1, is DGGITQSPKYLFRKEGQNVTLSCEQNLNHDAMYWYRQDPGQGLRLIYYSQIVNDFQKGDIAEGYSVSREKKESFPLTVTSAQKNPTAFYLCASSIFLAGRYNEQFFGPGTRLTVL.

The genes are TRBV6-1 and TRBJ1-1, with a weak D call TRBD1 (5 bases). V lost 3 bases and J lost 10, with 18 bases in between. The germline V gene encodes CDR1 MNHNS and CDR2 SASEGT. The CDR3 sequence is 14 residues long. The CDR3 sequence: CASSETPGLPVAFF. As DNA, the CDR3 is TGTGCCAGCAGTGAGACACCGGGACTCCCGGTAGCTTTCTTT.

V usage is TRBV12-3 or TRBV12-4 and J usage is TRBJ1-2, with TRBD1 matching over 7 bases. With 3 bases clipped from V and 3 bases from J, the junction kept 1 base outside the gene matches. There are 13 residues in the CDR3. CDR3 sequence reads: CASSFDRDYGYTF. The CDR3 bases are TGTGCCAGCAGTTTCGACAGGGACTATGGCTACACCTTC.